The 18 T cell receptor beta chains below come from one sample, sequenced in a study of low-dose radiotherapy and immunotherapy resistance in tumors. Time point given: before trial treatment. Primers used for first-strand cDNA, a TRAV- and TRBV-specific set, covered both alpha and beta chains. Amplification of TCRs used a constant-region primer and V-primer adapter for around 19 PCR cycles. TCRdb ran MiXCR on the reads and lists one entry per CDR3 protein. The profile shows tens of thousands of distinct CDR3 sequences, 30% to 35% of them singletons. Sequences were derived from PBMCs, sampled before treatment. The receptors were sampled from a male donor with gallbladder cancer.

Of note for this clonotype: This may come from a read error, since a much larger clone is one base off. This chain uses TRBV4-3 with TRBJ2-2; D is uncertain. The germline CDR1 and CDR2 sequences are LGHNA and YSLEER. The CDR3 covers 14 residues. With 4 bases removed from V and 5 bases from J, the gap between germline ends came to 11 bases. CDR3 in DNA: TGCGCCAGCAGCCGAGGTTCGGTAACCGGGGAGCTGTTTTTT. It codes for CASSRGSVTGELFF.

This clonotype was detected ten times or more. V is TRBV20-1 and J is TRBJ2-7; D may match TRBD1 or TRBD2 (5 bases each). This CDR3 has 15 amino acids. V dropped 3 bases and J dropped 1 base, with 16 bases sitting between them. Germline V gives CDR1 DFQATT, CDR2 SNEGSKA (reference sequence). CDR3 loop: CSASLGTVRSYEQYF. For the CDR3, the DNA is TGCAGTGCTAGCTTAGGGACGGTGAGATCCTACGAGCAGTACTTC.

This clonotype was detected ten times or more. V and J are TRBV3-1 and TRBJ1-2; a possible D gene is TRBD1 (5 bases). The CDR3 length is 15 residues. With 1 base removed from V and 0 bases from J, the gap between germline ends came to 9 bases. Germline-derived CDR1 and CDR2 are LGHDT and YNNKEL (reference sequence). The DNA of the CDR3 is TGTGCCAGCAGCCAAGGAATAGGGGCTAACTATGGCTACACCTTC. It yields the protein CASSQGIGANYGYTF.

The chain links TRBV3-1 to TRBJ1-2, with D uncertain. The CDR3 totals 14 residues. V was trimmed by 3 bases and J by 6 bases, leaving 14 bases between them. Germline V gives CDR1 LGHDT, CDR2 YNNKEL (reference sequence). CDR3 loop: CASSQSLLLDGYTF. The CDR3 bases are TGTGCCAGCAGCCAGAGTCTCCTCCTGGATGGCTACACCTTC.

This clonotype showed up just a few times. This rearrangement joins TRBV5-1 to TRBJ2-2; possibly TRBD2 for D (5 bases). CDR3 length equals 16 residues. Looked up from germline, CDR1 is SGHRS and CDR2 is YFSETQ. Trimming took 0 bases from V and 1 from J, leaving 10 bases between them. The CDR3 sequence: CASSLESGENTGELFF. CDR3 DNA: TGCGCCAGCAGCTTGGAAAGCGGAGAGAACACCGGGGAGCTGTTTTTT.

This clonotype occurred a few times. This chain joins TRBV6-1 and TRBJ1-4; TRBD1 might be the D (6 bases). Germline V lookup: CDR1 MNHNS, CDR2 SASEGT. CDR3 length equals 14 residues. V lost 0 bases to trimming and J lost 9 bases, with 11 bases between them. The CDR3 protein is CASSEADQGQKLFF. CDR3 nucleotide sequence: TGTGCCAGCAGTGAAGCCGACCAGGGGCAAAAACTGTTTTTT.

This clonotype was counted at least ten times. This chain links TRBV15 with TRBJ2-1, with 8 bases that match TRBD2. V shed 0 bases and J 10 bases; nucleotides not matched to a gene: 5. The CDR3 totals 14 residues. Germline V gene sequence: CDR1 LNHNV, CDR2 YYDKDF (reference sequence). DNA for the CDR3: TGTGCCACCAGCAGAGATACCCAGCGGGGGGAGCAGTTCTTC. As protein: CATSRDTQRGEQFF.

The chain has TRBV7-2 and TRBJ2-3, with TRBD2 as a possible D gene (6 bases). V was clipped by 5 bases and J by 1 base, with 16 bases between them. The V gene's germline CDR1 is SGHTA and CDR2 FQGNSA. CDR3 length: 16 amino acids. The CDR3 is CASSRGTASGTDTQYF. As DNA, the CDR3 is TGTGCCAGCAGCCGCGGGACCGCCTCCGGCACAGATACGCAGTATTTT.

This clonotype has a handful of counts. The rearrangement joins TRBV5-6 to TRBJ2-5, with TRBD2 matching over 12 bases. The ends lost 4 bases at V and 5 bases at J; junction bases unmatched: 6. The CDR3 totals 15 residues. In germline, CDR1 is SGHDT, CDR2 YYEEEE. In DNA form, the CDR3 reads TGTGCCAGCAGCCCCAGGACTAGCGGGAATGAGACCCAGTACTTC. Its protein is CASSPRTSGNETQYF.

This clonotype was seen a handful of times. V is TRBV2 and J is TRBJ1-5; 9 nucleotides agree with TRBD1. The CDR3 length is 15 residues. CDR1 and CDR2 from the germline V gene are SNHLY and FYNNEI. J gave up 8 bases and V 7 bases, and 12 bases lay outside the gene matches. CDR3 nucleotides: TGTGCCAGCACCCAAGGGTCGACAGGGGGAGAGCCCCAGCATTTT. Its protein is CASTQGSTGGEPQHF.

V usage is TRBV6-1 and J usage is TRBJ2-7, with 7 bases fitting TRBD1. The germline V gene encodes CDR1 MNHNS and CDR2 SASEGT. V lost 7 bases to trimming and J lost 3 bases; unmatched junction nucleotides: 9. The CDR3 totals 14 residues. This CDR3 reads CASTRQGRDYEQYF. The DNA for the CDR3 is TGTGCCAGCACAAGACAGGGAAGAGACTACGAGCAGTACTTC.

This clonotype has at least ten counts. The chain joins TRBV5-4 to TRBJ2-1; TRBD2 matches at 10 bases. The ends lost 5 bases at V and 3 bases at J; junction bases unmatched: 5. The CDR3 has 15 residues. Germline CDR1 and CDR2: SGHNT and YYREEE (reference sequence). CDR3 in amino acids: CASRQPSGSYNEQFF. In DNA, the CDR3 is TGTGCCAGCAGGCAGCCTAGCGGGAGCTACAATGAGCAGTTCTTC.

By proportion, this clonotype is medium-sized. The chain recombines TRBV6-2 or TRBV6-3 with TRBJ2-3; the D is unclear. Per germline, CDR1 MNHEY and CDR2 SVGEGT. V was cut by 5 bases and J by 0 bases, with 9 bases left in between. The CDR3 has 14 residues. The CDR3 region has the DNA TGTGCCAGCAGTCGACGGGCTAGCACAGATACGCAGTATTTT. Encoded protein: CASSRRASTDTQYF.

This clonotype was found many times. The chain has TRBV19 and TRBJ1-5; 8 bases agree with TRBD1. V dropped 4 bases and J dropped 7; count of bases not matched to a gene: 21. CDR1 and CDR2 (germline): LNHDA, SQIVND (reference sequence). This CDR3 is 19 amino acids long. The CDR3 sequence is CASSTNPGQGYRVGQPQHF. CDR3 DNA sequence: TGTGCCAGTAGTACCAACCCAGGACAGGGATATAGGGTTGGACAGCCCCAGCATTTT.

This clonotype was detected many times. The rearrangement uses TRBV6-6 and TRBJ1-5; 11 nucleotides align to TRBD1. Germline CDR1 MNHNY, CDR2 SVGAGI (reference sequence). The CDR3 runs to 15 residues. Trimming took 7 bases from V and 5 from J; bases not matched to a gene: 7. The CDR3 loop is CASTPRDRGYQPQHF. The CDR3 coding sequence is TGTGCCAGCACCCCTCGGGACAGGGGGTATCAGCCCCAGCATTTT.

In its sample, this clonotype ranks as medium-sized. This chain uses TRBV11-2 with TRBJ2-2; D is ambiguous. Trimming shortened V by 4 bases and J by 7 bases, and 7 bases separated the two germline ends. Germline V gene sequence: CDR1 SGHAT, CDR2 FQNNGV. This CDR3 contains 12 residues. Here the CDR3 reads CASSSQVGELFF. In DNA form, the CDR3 reads TGTGCCAGCAGCTCCCAGGTCGGGGAGCTGTTTTTT. Combining the CDR3 with reference TRBV11-2 and TRBJ2-2 gives the whole variable domain EAGVAQSPRYKIIEKRQSVAFWCNPISGHATLYWYQQILGQGPKLLIQFQNNGVVDDSQLPKDRFSAERLKGVDSTLKIQPAKLEDSAVYLCASSSQVGELFFGEGSRLTVL.

This clonotype was detected ten times or more. The DNA for the CDR3 is TGCGCCAGCAGCTTGAGGACAGGGGAAGATACGCAGTATTTT. Residues: CASSLRTGEDTQYF. The chain recombines TRBV5-1 with TRBJ2-3; 9 bases agree with TRBD1. V lost 1 base to trimming and J lost 5 bases; unmatched junction nucleotides: 2. Germline values: CDR1 SGHRS, CDR2 YFSETQ. The CDR3 has 14 residues.

This clonotype came up many times. The chain combines TRBV7-2 with TRBJ2-6; unclear D gene. CDR1 and CDR2 from the germline V gene are SGHTA and FQGNSA. The V end lost 1 base, the J end lost 3 bases, and 7 bases lay between the germline ends. The CDR3 consists of 15 residues. As DNA, the CDR3 is TGTGCCAGCAGCTTAGTTGCAGGTGGGGCCAACGTCCTGACTTTC. Its protein product is CASSLVAGGANVLTF.